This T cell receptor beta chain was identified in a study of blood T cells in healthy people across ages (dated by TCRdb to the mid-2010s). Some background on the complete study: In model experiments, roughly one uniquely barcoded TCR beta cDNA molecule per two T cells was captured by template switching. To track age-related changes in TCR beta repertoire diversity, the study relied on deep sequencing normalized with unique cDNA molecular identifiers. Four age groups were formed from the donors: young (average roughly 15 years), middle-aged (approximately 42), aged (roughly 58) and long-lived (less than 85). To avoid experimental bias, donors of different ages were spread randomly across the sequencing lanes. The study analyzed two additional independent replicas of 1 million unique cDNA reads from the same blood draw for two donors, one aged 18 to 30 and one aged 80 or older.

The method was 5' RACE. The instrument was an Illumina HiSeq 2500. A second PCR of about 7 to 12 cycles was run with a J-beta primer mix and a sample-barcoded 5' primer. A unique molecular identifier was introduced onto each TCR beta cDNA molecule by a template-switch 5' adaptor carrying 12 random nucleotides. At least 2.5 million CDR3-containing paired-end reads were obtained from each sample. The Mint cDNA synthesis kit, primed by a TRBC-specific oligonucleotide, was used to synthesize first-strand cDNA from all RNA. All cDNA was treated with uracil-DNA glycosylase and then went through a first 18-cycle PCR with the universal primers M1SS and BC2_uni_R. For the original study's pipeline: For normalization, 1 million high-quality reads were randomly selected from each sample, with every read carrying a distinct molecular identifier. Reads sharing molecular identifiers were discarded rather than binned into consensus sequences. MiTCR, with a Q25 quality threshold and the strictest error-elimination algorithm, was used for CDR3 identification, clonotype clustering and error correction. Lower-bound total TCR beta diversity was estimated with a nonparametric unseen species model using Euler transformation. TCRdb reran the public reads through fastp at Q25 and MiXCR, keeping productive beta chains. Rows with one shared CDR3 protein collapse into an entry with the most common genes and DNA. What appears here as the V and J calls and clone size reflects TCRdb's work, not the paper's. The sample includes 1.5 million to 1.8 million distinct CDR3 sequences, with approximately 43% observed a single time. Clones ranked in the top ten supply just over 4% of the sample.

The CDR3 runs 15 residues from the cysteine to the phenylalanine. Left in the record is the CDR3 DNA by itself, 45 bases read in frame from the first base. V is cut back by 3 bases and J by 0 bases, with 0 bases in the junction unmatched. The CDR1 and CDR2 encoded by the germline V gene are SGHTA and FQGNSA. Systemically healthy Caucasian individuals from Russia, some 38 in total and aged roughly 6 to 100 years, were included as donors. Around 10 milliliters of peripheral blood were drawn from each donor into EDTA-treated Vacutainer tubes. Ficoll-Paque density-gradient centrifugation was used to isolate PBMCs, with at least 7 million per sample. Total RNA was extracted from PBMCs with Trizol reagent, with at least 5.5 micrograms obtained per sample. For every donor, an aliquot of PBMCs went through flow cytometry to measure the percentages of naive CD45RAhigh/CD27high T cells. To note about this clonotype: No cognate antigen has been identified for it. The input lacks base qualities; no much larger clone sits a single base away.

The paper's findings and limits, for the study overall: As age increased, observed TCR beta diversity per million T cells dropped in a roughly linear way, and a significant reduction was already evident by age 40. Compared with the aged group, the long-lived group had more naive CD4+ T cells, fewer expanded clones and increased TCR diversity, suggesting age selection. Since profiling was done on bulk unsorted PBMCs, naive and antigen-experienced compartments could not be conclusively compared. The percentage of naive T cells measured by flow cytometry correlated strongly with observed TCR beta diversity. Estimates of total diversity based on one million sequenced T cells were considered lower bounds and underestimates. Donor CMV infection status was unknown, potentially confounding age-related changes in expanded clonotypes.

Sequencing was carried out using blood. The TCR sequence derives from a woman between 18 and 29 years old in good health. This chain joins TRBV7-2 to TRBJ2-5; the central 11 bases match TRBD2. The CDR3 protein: CASSLTSGNQETQYF. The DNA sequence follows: TGTGCCAGCAGCTTGACTAGCGGGAACCAAGAGACCCAGTACTTC.